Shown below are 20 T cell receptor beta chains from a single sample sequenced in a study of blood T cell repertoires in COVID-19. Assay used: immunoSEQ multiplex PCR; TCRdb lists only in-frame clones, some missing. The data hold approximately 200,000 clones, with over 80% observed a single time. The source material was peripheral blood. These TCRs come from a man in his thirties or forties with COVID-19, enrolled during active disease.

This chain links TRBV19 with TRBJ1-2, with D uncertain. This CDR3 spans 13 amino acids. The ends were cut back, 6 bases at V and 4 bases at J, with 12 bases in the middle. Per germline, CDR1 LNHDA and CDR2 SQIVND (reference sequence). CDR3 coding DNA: TGTGCCAGTAGCCCAGGCTTCATCTATGGCTACACCTTC. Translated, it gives CASSPGFIYGYTF.

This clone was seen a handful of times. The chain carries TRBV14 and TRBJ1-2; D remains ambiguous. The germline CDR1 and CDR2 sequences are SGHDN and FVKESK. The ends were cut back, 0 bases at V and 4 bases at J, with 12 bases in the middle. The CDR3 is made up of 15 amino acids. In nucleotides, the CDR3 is TGTGCCAGCAGCCAAGACGTCTCAGGACTCTATGGCTACACCTTC. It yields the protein CASSQDVSGLYGYTF.

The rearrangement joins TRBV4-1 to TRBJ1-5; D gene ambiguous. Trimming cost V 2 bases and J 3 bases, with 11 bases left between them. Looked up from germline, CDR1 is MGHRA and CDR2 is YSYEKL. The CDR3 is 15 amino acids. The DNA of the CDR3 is TGCGCCAGCAGCCAATCCATTCAGAACAATCAGCCCCAGCATTTT. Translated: CASSQSIQNNQPQHF.

CDR3 sequence (DNA): TGTGCCAGCAGTCCCTCAGGGGTTGGTTACGAGCAGTACTTC. This codes for CASSPSGVGYEQYF. This sequence joins TRBV21-1 and TRBJ2-7; the table's TRBD1 call for D was not verified on the DNA. TRBV21-1 is a documented pseudogene. This CDR3 has 14 amino acids.

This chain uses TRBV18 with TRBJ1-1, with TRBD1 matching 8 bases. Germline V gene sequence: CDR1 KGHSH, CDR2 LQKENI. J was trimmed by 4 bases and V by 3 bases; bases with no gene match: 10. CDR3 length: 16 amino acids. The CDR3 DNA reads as TGTGCCAGCTCACCGACATTGACAGGGGACTTCACTGAAGCTTTCTTT. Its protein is CASSPTLTGDFTEAFF.

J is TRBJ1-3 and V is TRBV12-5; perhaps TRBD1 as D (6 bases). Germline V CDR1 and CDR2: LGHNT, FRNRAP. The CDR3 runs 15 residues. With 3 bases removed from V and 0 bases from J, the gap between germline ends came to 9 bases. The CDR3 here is CASGLQGYSGNTIYF. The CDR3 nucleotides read TGTGCTAGTGGTTTACAGGGTTACTCTGGAAACACCATATATTTT.

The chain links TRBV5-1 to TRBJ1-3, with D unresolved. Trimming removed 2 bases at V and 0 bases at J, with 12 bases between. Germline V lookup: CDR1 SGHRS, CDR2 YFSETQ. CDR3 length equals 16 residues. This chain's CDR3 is CASSLRAEASGNTIYF. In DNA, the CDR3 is TGCGCCAGCAGCTTACGAGCGGAAGCCTCTGGAAACACCATATATTTT.

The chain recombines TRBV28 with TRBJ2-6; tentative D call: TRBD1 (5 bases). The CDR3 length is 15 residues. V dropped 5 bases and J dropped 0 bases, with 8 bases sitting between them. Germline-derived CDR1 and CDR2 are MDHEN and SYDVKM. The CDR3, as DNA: TGTGCCAGCAGTCCAGACAGCTCTGGGGCCAACGTCCTGACTTTC. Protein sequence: CASSPDSSGANVLTF.

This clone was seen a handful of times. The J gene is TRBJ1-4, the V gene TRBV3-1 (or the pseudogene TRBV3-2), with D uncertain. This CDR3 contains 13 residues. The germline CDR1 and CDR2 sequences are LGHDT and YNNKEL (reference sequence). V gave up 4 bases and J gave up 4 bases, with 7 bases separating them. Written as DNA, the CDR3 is TGTGCCAGCAGCCGAAGCGATAATGAAAAACTGTTTTTT. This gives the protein CASSRSDNEKLFF.

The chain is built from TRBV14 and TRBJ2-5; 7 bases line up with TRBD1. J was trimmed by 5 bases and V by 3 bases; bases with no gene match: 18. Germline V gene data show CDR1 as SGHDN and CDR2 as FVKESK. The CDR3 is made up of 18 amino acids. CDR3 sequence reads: CASSQGFDREGMGETQYF. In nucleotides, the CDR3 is TGTGCCAGCAGCCAGGGCTTCGACAGGGAAGGGATGGGGGAGACCCAGTACTTC.

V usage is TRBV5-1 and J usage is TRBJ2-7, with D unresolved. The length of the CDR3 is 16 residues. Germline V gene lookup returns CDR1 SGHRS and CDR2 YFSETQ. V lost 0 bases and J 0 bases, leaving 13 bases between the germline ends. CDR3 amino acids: CASSLVSGSASYEQYF. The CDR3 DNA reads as TGCGCCAGCAGCTTGGTGTCCGGGTCCGCCTCCTACGAGCAGTACTTC.

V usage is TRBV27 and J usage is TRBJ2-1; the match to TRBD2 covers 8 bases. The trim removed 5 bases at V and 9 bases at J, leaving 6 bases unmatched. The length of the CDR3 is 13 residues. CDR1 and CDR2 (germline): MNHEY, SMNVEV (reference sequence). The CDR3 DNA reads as TGTGCCAGCAGTCTGGGGACTAGGGGTGAGCAGTTCTTC. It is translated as CASSLGTRGEQFF.

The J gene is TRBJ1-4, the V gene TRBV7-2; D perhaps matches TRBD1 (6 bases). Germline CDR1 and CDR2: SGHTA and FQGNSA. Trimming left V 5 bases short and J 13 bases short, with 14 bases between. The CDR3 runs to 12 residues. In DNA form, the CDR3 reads TGTGCCAGCAGCCCCCGGACAGTCCCACTGTTTTTT. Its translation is CASSPRTVPLFF.

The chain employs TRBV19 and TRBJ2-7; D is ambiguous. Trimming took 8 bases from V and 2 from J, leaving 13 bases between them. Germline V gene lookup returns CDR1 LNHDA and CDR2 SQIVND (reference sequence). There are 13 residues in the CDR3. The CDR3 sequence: CASRQPDTYEQYF. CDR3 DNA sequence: TGTGCCAGTCGACAACCAGATACCTACGAGCAGTACTTC.

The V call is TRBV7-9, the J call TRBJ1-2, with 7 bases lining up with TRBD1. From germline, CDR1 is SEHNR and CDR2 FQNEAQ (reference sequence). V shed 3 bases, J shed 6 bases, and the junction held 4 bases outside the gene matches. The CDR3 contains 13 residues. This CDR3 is CASSLGQPDGYTF. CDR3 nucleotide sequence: TGTGCCAGCAGCTTGGGACAGCCAGATGGCTACACCTTC.

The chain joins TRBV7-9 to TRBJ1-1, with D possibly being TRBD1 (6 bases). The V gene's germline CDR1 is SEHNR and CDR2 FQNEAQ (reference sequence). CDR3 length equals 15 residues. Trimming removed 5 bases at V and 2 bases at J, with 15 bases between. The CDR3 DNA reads TGTGCCAGCAGCCCCTGGGACACGGGTAACACTGAAGCTTTCTTT. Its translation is CASSPWDTGNTEAFF.

CDR3: CASTPEGTSLYRTGELFF. The DNA of the CDR3 is TGTGCCAGCACGCCAGAAGGGACTTCCCTCTACCGCACCGGGGAGCTGTTTTTT. This chain joins TRBV18 and TRBJ2-2; D perhaps matches TRBD2 (6 bases). Between the trimmed V and J ends, which lost 8 bases and 4 bases, there was a span of 26 bases. The length of the CDR3 is 18 residues. The germline gives CDR1 KGHSH, CDR2 LQKENI. The whole variable domain, remainder taken from reference TRBV18 and TRBJ2-2, is NAGVMQNPRHLVRRRGQEARLRCSPMKGHSHVYWYRQLPEEGLKFMVYLQKENIIDESGMPKERFSAEFPKEGPSILRIQQVVRGDSAAYFCASTPEGTSLYRTGELFFGEGSRLTVL.

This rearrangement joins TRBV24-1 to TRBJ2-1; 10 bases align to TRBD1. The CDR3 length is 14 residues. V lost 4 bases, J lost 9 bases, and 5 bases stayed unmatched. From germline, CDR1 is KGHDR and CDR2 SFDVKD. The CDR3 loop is CATSETTGGFEQFF. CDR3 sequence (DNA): TGTGCCACCAGTGAGACGACAGGGGGCTTTGAGCAGTTCTTC.

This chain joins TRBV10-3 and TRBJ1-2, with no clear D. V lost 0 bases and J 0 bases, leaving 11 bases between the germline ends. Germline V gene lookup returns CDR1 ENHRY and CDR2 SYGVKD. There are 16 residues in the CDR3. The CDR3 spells CAISESVRFANYGYTF. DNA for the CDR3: TGTGCCATCAGTGAGTCTGTTAGATTCGCTAACTATGGCTACACCTTC.

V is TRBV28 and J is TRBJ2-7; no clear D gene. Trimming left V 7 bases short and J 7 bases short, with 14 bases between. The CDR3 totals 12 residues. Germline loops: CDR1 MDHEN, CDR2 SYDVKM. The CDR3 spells CASTTSVREQYF. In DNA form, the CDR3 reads TGTGCCAGCACTACAAGCGTGAGGGAGCAGTACTTC.